This T cell receptor (beta chain) was identified during a study of control samples from healthy donors and cancer patients. This clone is a singleton in its sample. This CDR3 contains 15 residues. Germline V lookup: CDR1 ENHRY, CDR2 SYGVKD. Trimming removed 0 bases at V and 2 bases at J, with 8 bases between. Assay used: immunoSEQ multiplex PCR; TCRdb lists only in-frame clones, some missing. Seen here are more than 95,000 clones, around 82% observed once, and the top ten hold over 10%. The receptor was isolated from a woman between 45 and 60 years old in good health. Sequencing used blood. This chain connects TRBV10-3 to TRBJ1-5; no clear D gene. The DNA for the CDR3 is TGTGCCATCAGTGAGTCTCATGGAGGCAATCAGCCCCAGCATTTT. It yields the protein CAISESHGGNQPQHF.